These 29 T cell receptor beta chains came from one sample sequenced in a study of T cell changes during pregnancy in multiple sclerosis. Produced via immunoSEQ multiplex PCR; TCRdb's table is partial and in-frame only. This sample has some 38,000 clones, with 91% found just once. Material: CD8+ T cells from peripheral blood mononuclear cells, obtained after pregnancy. Receptors were obtained from a female donor with multiple sclerosis, enrolled in a pregnancy study.

This sequence joins TRBV27 and TRBJ2-1, with TRBD1 matching 10 bases. The length of the CDR3 is 15 residues. Trimming cost V 8 bases and J 8 bases; bases outside gene matches: 12. Germline CDR1 reads MNHEY; CDR2 reads SMNVEV (reference sequence). The CDR3 DNA is TGTGCCAGCTCTTCCGGGACAGGGGTTCGGGATGAGCAGTTCTTC. Translated, it gives CASSSGTGVRDEQFF.

About this clone: Other nucleotide sequences from this sample produce the same CDR3. The chain recombines TRBV6-1 with TRBJ2-7; TRBD2 aligns across 9 bases. Trimming took 1 base from V and 5 from J; bases not matched to a gene: 6. The CDR3 runs 15 residues. Germline loops: CDR1 MNHNS, CDR2 SASEGT. CDR3 nucleotides: TGTGCCAGCAGTGAAGAGGCGGGAGGGCCGCACGAGCAGTACTTC. Translation: CASSEEAGGPHEQYF.

The genes are TRBV7-9 and TRBJ1-2, with 10 bases aligning to TRBD1. This CDR3 region has 15 residues. CDR1 is SEHNR, CDR2 FQNEAQ, per germline (reference sequence). The V and J ends lost 5 bases and 4 bases, in that order; junction bases with no gene match: 7. CDR3 residues: CASSPDRGLSYGYTF. The CDR3 nucleotides read TGTGCCAGCAGCCCTGACAGGGGGCTCTCCTATGGCTACACCTTC.

V gene TRBV4-1 combines with J gene TRBJ2-7; TRBD2 agrees at 7 bases. The CDR3 is made up of 16 amino acids. Germline trimming cut 3 bases from V and 0 bases from J; bases unmatched to any gene: 8. Germline-derived CDR1 and CDR2 are MGHRA and YSYEKL. CDR3 DNA: TGCGCCAGCAGCCAGCTAGCGGAAAGGAGCTCCTACGAGCAGTACTTC. Amino acids: CASSQLAERSSYEQYF.

The V gene is TRBV29-1, the J gene TRBJ1-2; the match to TRBD1 covers 9 bases. Losses at the gene ends were 0 bases for V and 5 bases for J; bases not matched to a gene: 10. CDR1 is SQVTM and CDR2 is ANQGSEA in the germline V gene. CDR3 size: 16 residues. Here the CDR3 reads CSVEETGGLFGYGYTF. The CDR3 region has the DNA TGCAGCGTTGAAGAAACAGGGGGCCTTTTCGGGTATGGCTACACCTTC. Full variable domain (rest looked up from reference TRBV29-1 and TRBJ1-2): SAVISQKPSRDICQRGTSLTIQCQVDSQVTMMFWYRQQPGQSLTLIATANQGSEATYESGFVIDKFPISRPNLTFSTLTVSNMSPEDSSIYLCSVEETGGLFGYGYTFGSGTRLTVV.

The rearrangement joins TRBV9 to TRBJ1-2, with 8 bases aligning to TRBD1. The trim removed 4 bases at V and 0 bases at J, leaving 8 bases unmatched. CDR1 is SGDLS, CDR2 YYNGEE, per germline. CDR3 size: 16 residues. The CDR3 loop reads CASSTSDRAPNYGYTF. CDR3 nucleotide sequence: TGTGCCAGCAGCACTTCGGACAGGGCCCCTAACTATGGCTACACCTTC.

The chain uses TRBV28 and TRBJ1-3; 7 bases map to TRBD1. Germline V gene sequence: CDR1 MDHEN, CDR2 SYDVKM. This CDR3 comprises 18 residues. V gave up 6 bases and J gave up 0 bases; unmatched junction bases: 14. The CDR3 sequence: CASSPGQNLVSSGNTIYF. CDR3 bases: TGTGCCAGCAGCCCGGGACAGAACTTAGTGAGCTCTGGAAACACCATATATTTT. Drawing the rest from reference TRBV28 and TRBJ1-3, the complete variable domain is DVKVTQSSRYLVKRTGEKVFLECVQDMDHENMFWYRQDPGLGLRLIYFSYDVKMKEKGDIPEGYSVSREKKERFSLILESASTNQTSMYLCASSPGQNLVSSGNTIYFGEGSWLTVV.

The J gene is TRBJ2-3, the V gene TRBV2, with TRBD2 matching over 13 bases. Losses at the gene ends were 3 bases for V and 3 bases for J; bases not matched to a gene: 3. The CDR3 length is 16 residues. CDR1 is SNHLY and CDR2 is FYNNEI in the germline V gene. DNA for the CDR3: TGTGCCAGCAGTGATCTGACTAGCGGGAGGACAGATACGCAGTATTTT. It yields the protein CASSDLTSGRTDTQYF.

The genes are TRBV7-8 and TRBJ1-5, with a tentative D call TRBD1 (5 bases). CDR3 length equals 13 residues. The V gene's germline CDR1 is SGHVS and CDR2 FQNEAQ. V was pared by 2 bases and J by 7 bases, with 9 bases between. The CDR3 reads CASSLQGWQPQHF. The CDR3 bases are TGTGCCAGCAGCTTACAGGGATGGCAGCCCCAGCATTTT.

The gene calls are TRBV5-6 and TRBJ1-5; TRBD1 agrees at 9 bases. In germline, CDR1 is SGHDT, CDR2 YYEEEE. The CDR3 is 13 residues long. Trimming cost V 4 bases and J 11 bases; bases outside gene matches: 7. The CDR3 is CASSLGTGSAQHF. In DNA, the CDR3 is TGTGCCAGCAGCCTCGGGACAGGGTCTGCCCAGCATTTT. Drawing the rest from reference TRBV5-6 and TRBJ1-5, the complete variable domain is DAGVTQSPTHLIKTRGQQVTLRCSPKSGHDTVSWYQQALGQGPQFIFQYYEEEERQRGNFPDRFSGHQFPNYSSELNVNALLLGDSALYLCASSLGTGSAQHFGDGTRLSIL.

The rearrangement joins TRBV27 to TRBJ2-1; D remains unclear. CDR3 length: 15 residues. With 2 bases removed from V and 0 bases from J, the gap between germline ends came to 8 bases. Germline-derived CDR1 and CDR2 are MNHEY and SMNVEV (reference sequence). DNA for the CDR3: TGTGCCAGCAGTTTAGCGGTAGGCTCCTACAATGAGCAGTTCTTC. Protein: CASSLAVGSYNEQFF.

The gene calls are TRBV19 and TRBJ2-7; TRBD2 agrees at 9 bases. The CDR3 runs to 15 residues. Germline V gene sequence: CDR1 LNHDA, CDR2 SQIVND (reference sequence). Unmatched junction bases numbered 9, after V lost 5 bases and J lost 4 bases. CDR3 sequence (DNA): TGTGCCAGTAGTGCCCTTAGCGGGGGTACGTACGAGCAGTACTTC. Translated, it gives CASSALSGGTYEQYF.

This clone was counted a single time. The J gene is TRBJ2-7, the V gene TRBV30, with a possible D match to TRBD2 (6 bases). This CDR3 is built from 13 residues. The V and J ends lost 0 bases and 3 bases respectively, with 9 bases between them. Germline CDR1 is GTSNPN and CDR2 is SVGIG (reference sequence). Here the CDR3 reads CAWSVGEVYEQYF. The CDR3 DNA reads as TGTGCCTGGAGTGTTGGGGAGGTCTACGAGCAGTACTTC.

For the CDR3, the DNA is TGTGCCAGCAGAGGGGGAGGGGGGGATGAAAAACTGTTTTTT. Encoded protein: CASRGGGGDEKLFF. The chain carries TRBV7-9 and TRBJ1-4; a weak D match, TRBD1 (6 bases). Germline loops: CDR1 SEHNR, CDR2 FQNEAQ (reference sequence). The CDR3 has 14 amino acids. V lost 6 bases and J 6 bases, leaving 14 bases between the germline ends.

The table lists this clone with a count of one. The V and J genes are TRBV28 and TRBJ2-7, with a weak D call TRBD2 (6 bases). Germline V gene lookup returns CDR1 MDHEN and CDR2 SYDVKM. The length of the CDR3 is 15 residues. V lost 3 bases and J 2 bases, leaving 14 bases between the germline ends. CDR3 coding DNA: TGTGCCAGCAGTTTTAGGAGCGGGTTGACCTACGAGCAGTACTTC. Encoded protein: CASSFRSGLTYEQYF.

The chain links TRBV28 to TRBJ1-6; 9 bases line up with TRBD1. This CDR3 spans 16 amino acids. The germline CDR1 and CDR2 sequences are MDHEN and SYDVKM. Unmatched junction bases numbered 4, after V lost 5 bases and J lost 2 bases. The CDR3 sequence: CASSGQGFTYNSPLHF. The CDR3 nucleotides are TGTGCCAGCAGTGGACAGGGGTTCACCTATAATTCACCCCTCCACTTT.

A few counts support this clone. The chain links TRBV7-8 to TRBJ1-5; unclear D gene. Germline CDR1 reads SGHVS; CDR2 reads FQNEAQ. With 7 bases removed from V and 0 bases from J, the gap between germline ends came to 13 bases. The CDR3 covers 15 residues. DNA of the CDR3: TGTGCCAGCACCCAAGACATACTTAGCAATCAGCCCCAGCATTTT. This sequence encodes CASTQDILSNQPQHF.

This rearrangement joins TRBV29-1 to TRBJ2-1, with 7 bases that match TRBD2. This CDR3 has 12 residues. Germline trimming cut 7 bases from V and 2 bases from J; bases unmatched to any gene: 2. Germline lookup yields CDR1 SQVTM and CDR2 ANQGSEA. DNA for the CDR3: TGCAGCGGGGAGGGAACCTACAATGAGCAGTTCTTC. Translated, it gives CSGEGTYNEQFF.

This chain connects TRBV7-9 to TRBJ1-2, with D perhaps TRBD1 (6 bases). This CDR3 comprises 12 residues. The V end was cut by 2 bases, the J end by 6 bases, with 7 bases between. Germline V CDR1 and CDR2: SEHNR, FQNEAQ (reference sequence). The CDR3, as DNA: TGTGCCAGCAGCTTACCAGGGGATGGCTACACCTTC. Translated: CASSLPGDGYTF.

V usage is TRBV18 and J usage is TRBJ2-7; the D gene is possibly TRBD1 (6 bases). Germline V lookup: CDR1 KGHSH, CDR2 LQKENI. The CDR3 is made up of 16 amino acids. Trimming removed 2 bases from V and 3 bases from J, with 17 bases in between. DNA of the CDR3: TGTGCCAGCTCACCAGGGACGGCGGACAGCCTCTACGAGCAGTACTTC. It specifies CASSPGTADSLYEQYF.

This clone has a single count. The V gene is TRBV29-1, the J gene TRBJ1-2, with a weak D call TRBD1 (6 bases). This CDR3 is built from 15 residues. Trimming stripped 7 bases from V and 0 bases from J, with 18 bases between. Germline lookup yields CDR1 SQVTM and CDR2 ANQGSEA. CDR3 sequence reads: CSGLGAGASNYGYTF. The CDR3 DNA reads as TGCAGCGGCCTCGGGGCAGGGGCCTCTAACTATGGCTACACCTTC.

The gene calls are TRBV12-2 and TRBJ2-5; the D call in the table, TRBD2, was not verified against the DNA. TRBV12-2 is shown as a pseudogene. This CDR3 is built from 12 residues. For the CDR3, the DNA is TGTGCAAGTCGCTTATCCGAAGAGACCCAGTACTTC. This translates into CASRLSEETQYF.

This chain joins TRBV14 and TRBJ2-5; TRBD1 matches at 8 bases. This CDR3 region has 14 residues. Trimming cost V 1 base and J 4 bases; bases outside gene matches: 2. Per germline, CDR1 SGHDN and CDR2 FVKESK. The CDR3, as DNA: TGTGCCAGCAGCCAAGGGACAGGGAGAGAGACCCAGTACTTC. As protein: CASSQGTGRETQYF.

The rearrangement links TRBV6-6 to TRBJ1-1, with D hard to call. The germline gives CDR1 MNHNY, CDR2 SVGAGI (reference sequence). The CDR3 totals 11 residues. V shed 6 bases and J shed 7 bases, with 9 bases lying between them. The CDR3 loop reads CASRSGGEAFF. CDR3 DNA: TGTGCCAGCAGGTCCGGCGGTGAAGCTTTCTTT.

The chain is built from TRBV6-6 and TRBJ1-1; D unresolved. Germline assignment: CDR1 MNHNY and CDR2 SVGAGI (reference sequence). V was cut by 2 bases and J by 8 bases, with 9 bases left in between. The CDR3 is 12 amino acids. For the CDR3, the DNA is TGTGCCAGCAGTTACGGGCCAGAAGAAGCTTTCTTT. This gives the protein CASSYGPEEAFF.

The V and J genes are TRBV9 and TRBJ2-3; TRBD2 aligns across 14 bases. CDR1 is SGDLS, CDR2 YYNGEE, per germline. CDR3 length: 18 residues. The junction had 15 bases not matched to a gene; V was cut back by 4 bases and J by 8 bases. Here the CDR3 reads CASSPRPGLAGASGTQYF. CDR3 DNA sequence: TGTGCCAGCAGCCCCCGTCCGGGACTAGCGGGGGCGTCTGGTACGCAGTATTTT. Drawing the rest from reference TRBV9 and TRBJ2-3, the complete variable domain is DSGVTQTPKHLITATGQRVTLRCSPRSGDLSVYWYQQSLDQGLQFLIQYYNGEERAKGNILERFSAQQFPDLHSELNLSSLELGDSALYFCASSPRPGLAGASGTQYFGPGTRLTVL.

The V and J genes are TRBV27 and TRBJ1-1; 9 positions match TRBD1. The CDR3 loop spans 14 amino acids. The J segment lost 2 bases and the V segment lost 8 bases, leaving 6 bases of the junction unmatched. The germline gives CDR1 MNHEY, CDR2 SMNVEV (reference sequence). The CDR3 protein is CASGWDRVNTEAFF. In nucleotides, the CDR3 is TGTGCCAGCGGTTGGGACAGGGTTAACACTGAAGCTTTCTTT.

The V and J genes are TRBV5-5 and TRBJ1-1, with a tentative D call TRBD1 (5 bases). CDR3 length: 14 residues. V was trimmed by 2 bases and J by 5 bases, leaving 13 bases between them. Germline CDR1 reads SGHKS; CDR2 reads YYEKEE (reference sequence). CDR3 sequence: CASSLRQGGTEAFF. The CDR3 DNA reads TGTGCCAGCAGCTTAAGGCAGGGAGGTACTGAAGCTTTCTTT.

There are a few counts of this clone. This chain joins TRBV6-4 and TRBJ2-2, with D tentatively TRBD2 (5 bases). Germline V gene sequence: CDR1 MRHNA, CDR2 SNTAGT. V gave up 3 bases and J gave up 5 bases, with 10 bases separating them. The CDR3 has 14 amino acids. Here the CDR3 DNA reads TGTGCCAGCAGTGAGAATAGCGATACCGGGGAGCTGTTTTTT. This sequence encodes CASSENSDTGELFF.